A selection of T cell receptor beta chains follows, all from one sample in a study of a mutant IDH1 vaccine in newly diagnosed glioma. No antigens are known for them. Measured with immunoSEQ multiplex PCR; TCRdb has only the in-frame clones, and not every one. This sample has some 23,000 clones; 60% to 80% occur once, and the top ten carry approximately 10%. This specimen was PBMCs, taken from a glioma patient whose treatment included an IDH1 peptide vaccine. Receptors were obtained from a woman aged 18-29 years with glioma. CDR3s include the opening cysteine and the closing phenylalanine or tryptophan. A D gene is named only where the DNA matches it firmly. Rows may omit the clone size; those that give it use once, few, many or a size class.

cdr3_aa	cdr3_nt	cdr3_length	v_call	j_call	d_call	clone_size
CASSIWITGLTF	TGTGCCAGTAGTATATGGATTACGGGGCTCACCTTC	12	TRBV19	TRBJ1-2	NA	NA
CASSDGSYGYTF	TGTGCCAGCAGTGACGGGAGCTATGGCTACACCTTC	12	TRBV5-4	TRBJ1-2	NA	NA
CAWSATPGQLVLEGNTIYF	TGTGCCTGGAGTGCGACCCCGGGACAGCTAGTTCTGGAGGGAAACACCATATATTTT	19	TRBV30	TRBJ1-3	TRBD1	NA
CASRAGTGESGRAGNEQFF	TGTGCCAGTAGGGCCGGGACAGGGGAAAGCGGGAGGGCGGGAAATGAGCAGTTCTTC	19	TRBV19	TRBJ2-1	NA	large
CAWSVQGFAEAFF	TGTGCCTGGAGTGTCCAGGGGTTCGCTGAAGCTTTCTTT	13	TRBV30	TRBJ1-1	NA	few
CASRGSEQFF	TGTGCCAGCAGAGGGTCTGAGCAGTTCTTC	10	TRBV6-5	TRBJ2-1	NA	NA
CASSPGYNEQFF	TGTGCCAGCAGCCCCGGCTACAATGAGCAGTTCTTC	12	TRBV9	TRBJ2-1	NA	NA
CASSLGLAGGGYEQYF	TGTGCCAGCAGCTTAGGACTAGCGGGGGGTGGCTACGAGCAGTACTTC	16	TRBV7-6	TRBJ2-7	TRBD2	NA
CASSLAPGGDRYF	TGTGCCAGCAGTTTAGCTCCGGGGGGCGATCGCTACTTC	13	TRBV6-5	TRBJ2-5	NA	once
CASSPQGGMDTQYF	TGTGCCAGCTCACCACAGGGGGGAATGGATACGCAGTATTTT	14	TRBV18	TRBJ2-3	NA	once
CASSQVRELGQPQHF	TGCGCCAGCAGCCAAGTCAGGGAGTTGGGTCAGCCCCAGCATTTT	15	TRBV4-1	TRBJ1-5	NA	NA
CASSSGTGASYGYTF	TGTGCCAGTAGTTCCGGGACAGGGGCTTCCTATGGCTACACCTTC	15	TRBV19	TRBJ1-2	TRBD1	NA
CASSYRTSNTGELFF	TGTGCCAGCAGTTACAGGACGTCGAACACCGGGGAGCTGTTTTTT	15	TRBV6-5	TRBJ2-2	NA	NA
CASSEPPSGGYTF	TGTGCCAGCAGCGAGCCACCCTCCGGGGGCTACACCTTC	13	TRBV9	TRBJ1-2	NA	NA
CASSSFPEEDTQYF	TGTGCCAGCAGCTCTTTCCCGGAAGAAGATACGCAGTATTTT	14	TRBV13	TRBJ2-3	NA	large
CAAGTSGTYEQYF	TGTGCCGCCGGGACTAGCGGAACCTACGAGCAGTACTTC	13	TRBV10-3	TRBJ2-7	TRBD2	NA
CASSYGAGIYGYTF	TGTGCCAGCAGTTACGGGGCCGGAATCTATGGCTACACCTTC	14	TRBV6-5	TRBJ1-2	NA	NA
CASSLVDSTDTQYF	TGCGCCAGCAGCTTGGTGGACAGCACAGATACGCAGTATTTT	14	TRBV5-1	TRBJ2-3	NA	NA
CASSLAPTGELFF	TGTGCCAGCAGCTTAGCCCCCACCGGGGAGCTGTTTTTT	13	TRBV7-2	TRBJ2-2	NA	NA
CASSFGGASTEAFF	TGTGCCAGCAGCTTCGGGGGCGCGAGCACTGAAGCTTTCTTT	14	TRBV5-6	TRBJ1-1	NA	few
CASSHRLAGGDNEQFF	TGCGCCAGCAGCCATAGACTAGCGGGAGGAGACAATGAGCAGTTCTTC	16	TRBV4-3	TRBJ2-1	TRBD2	NA
CASSVTGSGPYYTF	TGTGCCAGCAGCGTGACAGGGAGTGGGCCCTACTACACCTTC	14	TRBV6-1	TRBJ1-2	TRBD1	NA